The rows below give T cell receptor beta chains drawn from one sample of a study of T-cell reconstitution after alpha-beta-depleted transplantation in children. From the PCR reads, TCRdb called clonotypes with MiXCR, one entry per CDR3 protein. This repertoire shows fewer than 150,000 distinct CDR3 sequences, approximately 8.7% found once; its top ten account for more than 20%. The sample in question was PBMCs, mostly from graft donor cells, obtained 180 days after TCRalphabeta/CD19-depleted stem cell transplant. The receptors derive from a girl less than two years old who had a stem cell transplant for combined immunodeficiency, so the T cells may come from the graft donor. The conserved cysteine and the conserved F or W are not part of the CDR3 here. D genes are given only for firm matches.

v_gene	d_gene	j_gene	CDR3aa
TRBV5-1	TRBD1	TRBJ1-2	ASSPLTGGNYGYT
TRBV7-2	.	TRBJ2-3	ASSFGNTDTQY
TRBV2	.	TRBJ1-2	ASSEQNYGYT
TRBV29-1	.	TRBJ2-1	SVEKGKSSYNEQF
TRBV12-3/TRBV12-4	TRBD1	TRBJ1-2	ASSKTGGGGGYT
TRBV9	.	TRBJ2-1	ASSVEGGSYNEQF
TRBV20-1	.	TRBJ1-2	SASRGSYGYT
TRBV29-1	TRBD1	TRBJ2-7	SVAQGAHEQY
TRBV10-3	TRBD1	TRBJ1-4	AISERGRTTNEKLF
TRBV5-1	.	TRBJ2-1	ASSLAYAGYIYEQF
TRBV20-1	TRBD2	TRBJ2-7	SAIMGLAGGRRYEQY
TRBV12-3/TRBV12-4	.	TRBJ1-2	ASTRTVGIYGYT
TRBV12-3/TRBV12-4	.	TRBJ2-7	ASALDGAYEQY
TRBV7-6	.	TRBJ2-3	ASSSGLSTDTQY
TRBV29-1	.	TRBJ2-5	SGGEIQQTQY
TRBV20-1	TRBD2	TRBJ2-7	SARFAGGPGEQY
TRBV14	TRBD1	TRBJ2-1	ASSRLWTGTYNEQF
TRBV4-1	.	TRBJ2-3	ASSYLGVGDTQY
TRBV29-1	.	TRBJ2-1	SGGVSVYNEQF
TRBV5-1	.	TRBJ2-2	ASSPDRIPSVF
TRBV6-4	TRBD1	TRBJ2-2	ASAGDRGRHEPYIGELF
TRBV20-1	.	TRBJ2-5	SAMSRVGETQY
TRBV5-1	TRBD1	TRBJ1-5	ASSLSPGTGGDQPQH
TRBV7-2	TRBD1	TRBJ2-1	ASSLGAGGYYNEQF
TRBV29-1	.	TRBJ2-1	SVEGLPGNNEQF
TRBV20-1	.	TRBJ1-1	SARDKEGGLTEAF
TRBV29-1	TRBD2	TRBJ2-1	SVTGLAGQNYNEQF
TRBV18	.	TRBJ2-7	ASSPTGMAPYEQY
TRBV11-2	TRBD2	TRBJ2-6	ASSPLSGRTGANVLT
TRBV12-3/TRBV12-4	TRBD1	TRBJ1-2	ASSPGGGFYGYT
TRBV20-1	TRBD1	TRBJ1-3	SAWDRGRDTIY
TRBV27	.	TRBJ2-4	ASSGQLAKNIQY
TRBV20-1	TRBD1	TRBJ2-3	SAPRRGQGGGTDTQY
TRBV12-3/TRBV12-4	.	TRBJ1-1	ASTRGDTEAF
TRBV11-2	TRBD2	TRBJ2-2	ASSAFKPWTSSNTGELF
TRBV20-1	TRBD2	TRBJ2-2	SARGPGRAGELF
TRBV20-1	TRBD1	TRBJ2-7	SAIRTGTGEQY
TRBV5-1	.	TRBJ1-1	ASSLAGGPHTEAF
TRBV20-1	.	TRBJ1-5	SARGRGDNQPQH
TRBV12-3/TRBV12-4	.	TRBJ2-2	AGARTVGELF
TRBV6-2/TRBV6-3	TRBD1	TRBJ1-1	ASSYSPGGGTEAF
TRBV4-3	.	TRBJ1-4	ASSQENAAMGEKLF
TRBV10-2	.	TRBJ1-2	ASAPTRRLNYGYT
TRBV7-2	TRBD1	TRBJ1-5	ASSPWGQGYVQPQH
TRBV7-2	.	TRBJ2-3	ASSLSRGHDTQY
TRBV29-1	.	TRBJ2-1	SVGNKNNEQF
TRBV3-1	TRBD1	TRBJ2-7	ASRTGTGGN
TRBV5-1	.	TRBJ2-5	ASSSWGQETQY
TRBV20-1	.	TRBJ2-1	SASRHELDEQF
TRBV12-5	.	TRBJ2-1	ASGLVDRREWNEQF
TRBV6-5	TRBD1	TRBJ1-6	ASSYSGQVGSTLH